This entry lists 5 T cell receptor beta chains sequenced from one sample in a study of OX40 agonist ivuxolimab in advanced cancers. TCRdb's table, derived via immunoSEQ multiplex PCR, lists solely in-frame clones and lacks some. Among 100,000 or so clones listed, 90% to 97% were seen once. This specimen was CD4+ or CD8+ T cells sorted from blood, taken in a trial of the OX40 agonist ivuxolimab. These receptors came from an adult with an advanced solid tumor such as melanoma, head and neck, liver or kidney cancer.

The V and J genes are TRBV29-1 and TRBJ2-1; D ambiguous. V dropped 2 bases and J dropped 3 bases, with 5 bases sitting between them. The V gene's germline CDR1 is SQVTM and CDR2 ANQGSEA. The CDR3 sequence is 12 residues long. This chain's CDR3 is CSVEQIYNEQFF. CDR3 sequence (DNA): TGCAGCGTTGAACAGATCTACAATGAGCAGTTCTTC.

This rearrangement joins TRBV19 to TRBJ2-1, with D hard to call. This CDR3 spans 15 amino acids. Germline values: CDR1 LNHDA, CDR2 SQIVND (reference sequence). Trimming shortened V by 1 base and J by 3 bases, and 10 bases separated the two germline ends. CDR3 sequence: CASSIVRSIYNEQFF. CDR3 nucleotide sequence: TGTGCCAGTAGTATAGTAAGGTCCATCTACAATGAGCAGTTCTTC.

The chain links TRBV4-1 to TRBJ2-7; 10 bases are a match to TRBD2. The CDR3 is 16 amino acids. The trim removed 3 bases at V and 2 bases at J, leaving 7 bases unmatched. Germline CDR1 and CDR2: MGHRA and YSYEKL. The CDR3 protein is CASSHHIGTSAYEQYF. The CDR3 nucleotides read TGCGCCAGCAGCCATCATATCGGGACTAGCGCCTACGAGCAGTACTTC.

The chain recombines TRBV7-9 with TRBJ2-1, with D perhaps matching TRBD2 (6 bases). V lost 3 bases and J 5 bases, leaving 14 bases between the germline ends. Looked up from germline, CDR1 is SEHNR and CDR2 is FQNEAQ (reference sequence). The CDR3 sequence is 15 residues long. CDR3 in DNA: TGTGCCAGCAGCTTTACGGTTGGAGGGAACAATGAGCAGTTCTTC. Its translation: CASSFTVGGNNEQFF.

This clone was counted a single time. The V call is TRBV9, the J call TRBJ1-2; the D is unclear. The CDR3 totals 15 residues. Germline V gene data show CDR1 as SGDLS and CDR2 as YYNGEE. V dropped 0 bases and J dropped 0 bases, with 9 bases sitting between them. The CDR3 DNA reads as TGTGCCAGCAGCGTAGTCCCAGATTCTAACTATGGCTACACCTTC. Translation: CASSVVPDSNYGYTF.